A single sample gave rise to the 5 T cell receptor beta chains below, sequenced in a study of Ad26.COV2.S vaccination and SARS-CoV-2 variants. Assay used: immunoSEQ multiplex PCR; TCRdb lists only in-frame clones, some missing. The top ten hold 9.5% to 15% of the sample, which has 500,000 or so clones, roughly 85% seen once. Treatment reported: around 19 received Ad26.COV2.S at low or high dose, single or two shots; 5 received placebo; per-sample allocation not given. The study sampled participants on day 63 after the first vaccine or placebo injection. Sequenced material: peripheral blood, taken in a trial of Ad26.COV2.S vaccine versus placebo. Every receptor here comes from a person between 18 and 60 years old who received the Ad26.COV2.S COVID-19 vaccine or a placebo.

The CDR3 sequence: CASSYSRFDSYEQYF. The CDR3 coding sequence is TGTGCCAGCAGTTACTCGCGGTTCGACTCCTACGAGCAGTACTTC. The gene calls are TRBV6-6 and TRBJ2-7, with D hard to call. Per germline, CDR1 MNHNY and CDR2 SVGAGI (reference sequence). The CDR3 runs 15 residues. V shed 0 bases and J shed 0 bases, with 9 bases lying between them.

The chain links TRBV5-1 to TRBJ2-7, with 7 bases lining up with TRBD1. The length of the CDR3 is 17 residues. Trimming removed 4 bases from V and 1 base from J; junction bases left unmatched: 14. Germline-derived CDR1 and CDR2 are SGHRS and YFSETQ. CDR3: CASSNQRDRVFSYEQYF. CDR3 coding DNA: TGCGCCAGCAGCAACCAACGTGACAGGGTTTTTTCCTACGAGCAGTACTTC.

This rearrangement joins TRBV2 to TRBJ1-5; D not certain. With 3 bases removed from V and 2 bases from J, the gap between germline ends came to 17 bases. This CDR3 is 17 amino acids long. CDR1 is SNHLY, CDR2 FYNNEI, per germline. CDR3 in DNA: TGTGCCAGCAGTGATTATCGGCGGGCTACGGGCAATCAGCCCCAGCATTTT. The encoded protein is CASSDYRRATGNQPQHF.

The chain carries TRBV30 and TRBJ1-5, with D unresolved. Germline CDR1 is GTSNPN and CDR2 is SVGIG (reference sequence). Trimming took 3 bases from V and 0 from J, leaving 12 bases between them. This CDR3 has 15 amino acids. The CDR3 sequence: CAWRSTDNSNQPQHF. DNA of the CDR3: TGTGCCTGGAGATCGACGGATAATAGCAATCAGCCCCAGCATTTT. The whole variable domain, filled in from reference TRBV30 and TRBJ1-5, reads SQTIHQWPATLVQPVGSPLSLECTVEGTSNPNLYWYRQAAGRGLQLLFYSVGIGQISSEVPQNLSASRPQDRQFILSSKKLLLSDSGFYLCAWRSTDNSNQPQHFGDGTRLSIL.

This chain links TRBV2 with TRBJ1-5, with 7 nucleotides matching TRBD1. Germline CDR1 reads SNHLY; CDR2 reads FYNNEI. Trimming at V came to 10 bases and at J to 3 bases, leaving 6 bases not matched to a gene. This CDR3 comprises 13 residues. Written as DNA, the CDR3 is TGTGCCAACTCACAGGGGACCAATCAGCCCCAGCATTTT. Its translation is CANSQGTNQPQHF. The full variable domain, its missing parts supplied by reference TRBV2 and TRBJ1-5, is EPEVTQTPSHQVTQMGQEVILRCVPISNHLYFYWYRQILGQKVEFLVSFYNNEISEKSEIFDDQFSVERPDGSNFTLKIRSTKLEDSAMYFCANSQGTNQPQHFGDGTRLSIL.